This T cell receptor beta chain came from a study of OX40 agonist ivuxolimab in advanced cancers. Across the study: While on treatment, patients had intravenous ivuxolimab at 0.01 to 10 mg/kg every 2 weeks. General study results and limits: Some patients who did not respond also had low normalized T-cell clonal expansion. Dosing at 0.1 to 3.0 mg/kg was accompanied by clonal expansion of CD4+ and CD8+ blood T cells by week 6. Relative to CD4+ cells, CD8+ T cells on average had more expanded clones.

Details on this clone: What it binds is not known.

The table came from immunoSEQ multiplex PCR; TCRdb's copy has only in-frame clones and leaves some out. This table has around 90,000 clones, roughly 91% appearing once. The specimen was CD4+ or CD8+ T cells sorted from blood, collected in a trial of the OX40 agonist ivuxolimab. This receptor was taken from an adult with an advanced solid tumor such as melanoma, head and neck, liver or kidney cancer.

The CDR3 here is CASRPDMGWGELFF. CDR3 DNA sequence: TGTGCCAGCAGGCCGGACATGGGTTGGGGGGAGCTGTTTTTT. This chain connects TRBV6-5 to TRBJ2-2; D possibly corresponds to TRBD1 (5 bases). CDR3 length: 14 amino acids. Per the germline V gene, CDR1 is MNHEY and CDR2 is SVGAGI. V shed 6 bases and J shed 8 bases, with 16 bases lying between them.